The clone carrying this T cell receptor (beta chain) was seen ten or more times. Its target is unknown. This record comes from a study of CD8+CD57+ T cells in acquired aplastic anemia. Study-wide context: Healthy donors yielded about 9.9 million CD4+ cell reads on average.

Study-wide results and limits: Around 30 sequences, all CD8+ CDR3, were shared between patients and controls. Any difference that existed in CD8+ Simpson's diversity between patients and controls was not significant.

TCR beta VDJ and CDR3 profiles were obtained from a genomic DNA template. TCRdb re-derived calls from the reads in MiXCR, one entry per CDR3 protein. Among fewer than 200,000 distinct CDR3 sequences listed, 63% were seen once. CDR3 size: 14 residues. CDR1 is LNHDA, CDR2 SQIVND, per germline (reference sequence). With 3 bases removed from V and 2 bases from J, the gap between germline ends came to 11 bases. The chain has TRBV19 and TRBJ2-7; D unclear. This TCR came from a human donor in good health. The sequenced sample consisted of sorted CD4+, CD8+, or CD8+CD57+ T cells (not recorded which) from PBMCs. This CDR3 is CASSISQETYEQYF. The CDR3 bases are TGTGCCAGTAGTATCTCGCAGGAGACCTACGAGCAGTACTTC.